This paragraph reports one T cell receptor beta chain. Its specific antigen is unknown. Per-base quality was not reported, and no clone a single base away is much larger than it. This record belongs to a study of technical replicates of blood from a handful of donors (dated by TCRdb to the late 2010s). The receptor library was made with the immunoSEQ multiplex PCR assay. TCRdb's version of the immuneACCESS table is confined to in-frame rearrangements and falls short of the full clone set. An unresolved V gene accounts for under half of the shortfall where checked; the remainder is of unknown origin. Here the sample has almost 90,000 clones; 85% to 95% occur a single time. Around 0.3% of the sample is in the top ten clones. The clonotype comes from a human donor in good health. Sequenced sample: T cells isolated from PBMCs.

The CDR3 protein: CASSLYGLGQGDEQYF. The DNA is TGTGCCAGCAGTTTATATGGACTAGGACAGGGCGACGAGCAGTACTTC. Recombination connected TRBV27 to TRBJ2-7, with TRBD1 as a weak D call on 8 bases. CDR1 and CDR2 (MNHEY, SMNVEV) derive from the germline V gene (reference sequence). The CDR3 has 16 amino acids, counting the end cysteine and phenylalanine. The entry retains the CDR3 DNA only, 48 bases that are in frame from base 1. V is reduced by 1 base and J by 5 bases, leaving a spacing of 18 bases between them.